This TCR beta chain stems from a study of T cell repertoires in cytomegalovirus infection (dated by TCRdb to between 2017 and 2020). A note on the overall study: Donor HLA type was relevant to the analysis, because carriage of CMV infection together with the matching HLA type was indicated by public TCR beta signatures.

V is trimmed back by 0 bases and J by 2 bases, and the junction contains 7 bases that no gene match accounts for. From the cysteine up to the phenylalanine, the CDR3 has a length of 17 residues. Just CDR3 DNA is preserved here, 51 bases in frame from base 1. CDR1 is given as SGHKS and CDR2 as YYEKEE, both from the germline V gene (reference sequence). The run used an Illumina HiSeq 1500. The raw public reads went through TCRdb reprocessing: fastp at Q25, MiXCR clone calling, in-frame beta chains kept. Entries that share a CDR3 protein sequence are merged under the most common genes and DNA. The sample includes just under 300,000 distinct CDR3 sequences, with about 9.2% observed a single time. The ten most abundant clones make up approximately 2.4% of the sample. In the case of this clonotype: No cognate antigen has been identified for it. No base-level quality is on record; no much larger clone is a single base apart.

Points the paper makes about the study in general: In the ex vivo response, HLA-C-restricted CMV-specific TCR beta clonotypes were dominant, and in two of eight donors the single most frequent clonotype came from this HLA-C-restricted group. Cumulative frequency of public TCR beta family members discriminated carriers of CMV infection plus the relevant HLA type in this cohort and an independent roughly 330-donor cohort.

The sample consisted of PBMCs. The sequence joins TRBV5-5 to TRBJ2-5, and 10 bases in between align with TRBD2. The TCR was taken from a human donor in good health (CMV status not recorded). Some clones in this sample may be carry-over from other donors' samples. The DNA is as follows: TGTGCCAGCAGCTTGGACCCCCAGCGGGGGGGACAAGAGACCCAGTACTTC. Its protein is CASSLDPQRGGQETQYF.